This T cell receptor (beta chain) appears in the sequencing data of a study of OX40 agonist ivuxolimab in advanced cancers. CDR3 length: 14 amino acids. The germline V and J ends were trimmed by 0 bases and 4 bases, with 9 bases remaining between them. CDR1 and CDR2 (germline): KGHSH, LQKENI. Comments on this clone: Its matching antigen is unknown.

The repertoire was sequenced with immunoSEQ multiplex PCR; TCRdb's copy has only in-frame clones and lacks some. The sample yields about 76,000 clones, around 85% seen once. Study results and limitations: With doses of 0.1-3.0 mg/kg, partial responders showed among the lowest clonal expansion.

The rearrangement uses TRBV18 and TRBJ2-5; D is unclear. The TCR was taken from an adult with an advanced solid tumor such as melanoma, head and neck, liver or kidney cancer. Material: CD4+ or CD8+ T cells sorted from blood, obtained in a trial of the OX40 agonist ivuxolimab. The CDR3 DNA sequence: TGTGCCAGCTCACCACCGATCGGGTCAGAGACCCAGTACTTC. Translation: CASSPPIGSETQYF.